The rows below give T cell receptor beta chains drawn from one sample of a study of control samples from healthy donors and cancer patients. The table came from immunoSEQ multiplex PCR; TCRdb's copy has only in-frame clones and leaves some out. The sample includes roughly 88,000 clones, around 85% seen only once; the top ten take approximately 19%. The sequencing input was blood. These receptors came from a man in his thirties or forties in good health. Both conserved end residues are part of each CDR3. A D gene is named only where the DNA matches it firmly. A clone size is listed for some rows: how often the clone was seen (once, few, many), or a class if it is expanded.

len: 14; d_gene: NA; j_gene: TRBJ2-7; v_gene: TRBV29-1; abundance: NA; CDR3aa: CSVGPRLTRHEQYF; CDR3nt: TGCAGCGTGGGACCCAGGCTAACTCGTCACGAGCAGTACTTC
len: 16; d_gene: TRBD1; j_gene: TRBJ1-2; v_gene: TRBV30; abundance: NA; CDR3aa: CAWSSPGGTGGYGYTF; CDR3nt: TGTGCCTGGAGTTCACCCGGCGGGACAGGGGGCTATGGCTACACCTTC
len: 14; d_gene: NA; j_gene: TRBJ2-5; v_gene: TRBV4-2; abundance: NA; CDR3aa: CASSPDSVQETQYF; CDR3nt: TGTGCCAGCAGCCCTGACAGTGTCCAAGAGACCCAGTACTTC
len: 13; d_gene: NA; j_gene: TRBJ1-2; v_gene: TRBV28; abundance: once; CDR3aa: CASTPTAEYGYTF; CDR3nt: TGTGCCAGCACCCCGACAGCCGAATATGGCTACACCTTC
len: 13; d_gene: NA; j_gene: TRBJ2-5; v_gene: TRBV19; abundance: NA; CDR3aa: CASSVGPRETQYF; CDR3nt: TGTGCCAGTAGTGTGGGCCCAAGGGAGACCCAGTACTTC
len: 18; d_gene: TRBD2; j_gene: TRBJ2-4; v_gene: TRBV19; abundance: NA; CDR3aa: CASSESPRTSLAKNIQYF; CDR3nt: TGTGCCAGTAGCGAATCGCCCCGGACTAGCTTAGCCAAAAACATTCAGTACTTC
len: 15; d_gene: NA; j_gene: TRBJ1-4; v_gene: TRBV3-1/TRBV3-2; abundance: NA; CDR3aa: CASSQDQGTNEKLFF; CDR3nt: TGTGCCAGCAGCCAAGATCAGGGGACTAATGAAAAACTGTTTTTT
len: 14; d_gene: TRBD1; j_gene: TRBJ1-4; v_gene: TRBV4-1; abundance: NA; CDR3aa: CASSQGQGREKLFF; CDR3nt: TGCGCCAGCAGCCAAGGACAGGGGAGGGAAAAACTGTTTTTT
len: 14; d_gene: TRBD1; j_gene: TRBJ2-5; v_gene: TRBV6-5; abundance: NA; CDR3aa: CASSFDRASETQYF; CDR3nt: TGTGCCAGCAGTTTCGACAGGGCATCGGAGACCCAGTACTTC
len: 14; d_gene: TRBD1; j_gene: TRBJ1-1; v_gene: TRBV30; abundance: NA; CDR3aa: CACEQGARNTEAFF; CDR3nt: TGTGCCTGTGAACAGGGGGCTCGGAACACTGAAGCTTTCTTT
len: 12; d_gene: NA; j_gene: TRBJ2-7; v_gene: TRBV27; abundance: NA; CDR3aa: CASREYPYEQYF; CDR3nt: TGTGCCAGCAGGGAATACCCCTACGAGCAGTACTTC
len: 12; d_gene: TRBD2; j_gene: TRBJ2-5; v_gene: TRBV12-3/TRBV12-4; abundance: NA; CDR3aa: CATGTRGETQYF; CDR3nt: TGTGCCACCGGGACTAGGGGGGAGACCCAGTACTTC
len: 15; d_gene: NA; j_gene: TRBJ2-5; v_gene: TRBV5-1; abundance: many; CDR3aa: CASSLAGLEGETQYF; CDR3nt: TGCGCCAGCAGCTTGGCTGGGCTTGAGGGGGAGACCCAGTACTTC
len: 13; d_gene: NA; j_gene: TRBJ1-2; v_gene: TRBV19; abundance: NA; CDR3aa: CASSLMGGIGYTF; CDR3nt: TGTGCCAGTAGTCTTATGGGAGGGATCGGCTACACCTTC
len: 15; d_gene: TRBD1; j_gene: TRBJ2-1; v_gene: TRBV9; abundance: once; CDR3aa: CASSVSGQGGDEQFF; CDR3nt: TGTGCCAGCAGCGTATCTGGACAGGGGGGTGATGAGCAGTTCTTC
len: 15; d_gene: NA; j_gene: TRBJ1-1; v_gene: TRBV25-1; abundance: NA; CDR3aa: CASSLRGPGGTEAFF; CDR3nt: TGTGCCAGCAGTCTACGAGGGCCTGGCGGCACTGAAGCTTTCTTT
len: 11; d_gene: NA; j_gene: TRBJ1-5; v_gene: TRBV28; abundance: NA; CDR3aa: CASTLGEAQHF; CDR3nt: TGTGCCAGCACCCTAGGGGAAGCCCAGCATTTT
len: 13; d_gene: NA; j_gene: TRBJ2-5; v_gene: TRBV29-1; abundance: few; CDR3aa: CSVESSRGGTQYF; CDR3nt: TGCAGCGTTGAATCGTCTAGGGGAGGGACCCAGTACTTC